This TCR beta chain was found in a study of blood T cell repertoires in COVID-19. Study in general: Sites across the United States, Italy and Spain contributed samples from acute and convalescent COVID-19.

Germline loops: CDR1 LNHDA, CDR2 SQIVND (reference sequence). Trimming took 3 bases from V and 3 from J, leaving 14 bases between them. The CDR3 runs to 15 residues. Produced via immunoSEQ multiplex PCR; TCRdb's table is partial and in-frame only. The sample yields hundreds of thousands of clones, more than 70% seen once. The sequenced material came from peripheral blood. The V and J genes are TRBV19 and TRBJ1-2, with no clear D. This sequence originates from a woman aged 60-70 years with COVID-19, enrolled during active disease. The CDR3 region is CASSIPHDGYYGYTF. In nucleotides, the CDR3 is TGTGCCAGTAGTATCCCCCACGACGGGTACTATGGCTACACCTTC.